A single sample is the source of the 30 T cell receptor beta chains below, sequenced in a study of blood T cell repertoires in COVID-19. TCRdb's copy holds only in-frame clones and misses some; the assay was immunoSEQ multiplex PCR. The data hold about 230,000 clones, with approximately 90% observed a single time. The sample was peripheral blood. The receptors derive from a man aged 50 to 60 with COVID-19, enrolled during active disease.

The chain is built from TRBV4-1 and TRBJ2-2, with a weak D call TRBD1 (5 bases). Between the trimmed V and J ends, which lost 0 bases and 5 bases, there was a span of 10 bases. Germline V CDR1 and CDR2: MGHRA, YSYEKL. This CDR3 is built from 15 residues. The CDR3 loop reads CASSQDRVVTGELFF. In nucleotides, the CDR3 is TGCGCCAGCAGCCAAGACAGGGTGGTAACCGGGGAGCTGTTTTTT.

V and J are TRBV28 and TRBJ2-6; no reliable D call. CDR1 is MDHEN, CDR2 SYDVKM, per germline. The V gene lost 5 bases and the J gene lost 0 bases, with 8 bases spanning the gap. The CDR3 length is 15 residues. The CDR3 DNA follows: TGTGCCAGCAGTCCATTCAGCTCTGGGGCCAACGTCCTGACTTTC. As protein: CASSPFSSGANVLTF. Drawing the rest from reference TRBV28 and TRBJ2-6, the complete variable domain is DVKVTQSSRYLVKRTGEKVFLECVQDMDHENMFWYRQDPGLGLRLIYFSYDVKMKEKGDIPEGYSVSREKKERFSLILESASTNQTSMYLCASSPFSSGANVLTFGAGSRLTVL.

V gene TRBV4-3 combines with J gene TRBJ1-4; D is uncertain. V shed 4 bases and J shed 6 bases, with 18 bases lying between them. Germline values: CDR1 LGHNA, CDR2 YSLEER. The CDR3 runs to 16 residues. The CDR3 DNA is TGCGCCAGCAGCCGAGGGATTCAGGACGGGGATGAAAAACTGTTTTTT. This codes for CASSRGIQDGDEKLFF.

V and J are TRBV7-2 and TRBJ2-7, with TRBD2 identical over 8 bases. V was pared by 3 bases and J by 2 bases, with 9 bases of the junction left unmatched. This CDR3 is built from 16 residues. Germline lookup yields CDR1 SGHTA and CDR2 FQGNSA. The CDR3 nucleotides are TGTGCCAGCAGCTTTGAACTAGCGGAATTAACCTACGAGCAGTACTTC. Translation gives CASSFELAELTYEQYF.

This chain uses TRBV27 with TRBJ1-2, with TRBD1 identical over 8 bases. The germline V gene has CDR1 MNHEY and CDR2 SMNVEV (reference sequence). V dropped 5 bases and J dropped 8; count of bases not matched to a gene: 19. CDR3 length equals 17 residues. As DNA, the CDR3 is TGTGCCAGCAGTCCGAACCGTGGACAGGGCGAGAATATCGGCTACACCTTC. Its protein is CASSPNRGQGENIGYTF.

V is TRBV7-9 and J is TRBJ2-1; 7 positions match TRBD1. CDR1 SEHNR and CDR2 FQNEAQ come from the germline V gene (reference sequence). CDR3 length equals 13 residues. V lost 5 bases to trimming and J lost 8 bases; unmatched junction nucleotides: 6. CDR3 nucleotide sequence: TGTGCCAGCAGCGTGACAGGGATACATGAGCAGTTCTTC. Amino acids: CASSVTGIHEQFF.

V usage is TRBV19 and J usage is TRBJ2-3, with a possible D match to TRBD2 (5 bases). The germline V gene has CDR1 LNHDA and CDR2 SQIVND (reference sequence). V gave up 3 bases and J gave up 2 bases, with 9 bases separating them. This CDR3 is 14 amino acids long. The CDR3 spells CASSMGANTDTQYF. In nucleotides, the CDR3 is TGTGCCAGTAGTATGGGAGCTAACACAGATACGCAGTATTTT.

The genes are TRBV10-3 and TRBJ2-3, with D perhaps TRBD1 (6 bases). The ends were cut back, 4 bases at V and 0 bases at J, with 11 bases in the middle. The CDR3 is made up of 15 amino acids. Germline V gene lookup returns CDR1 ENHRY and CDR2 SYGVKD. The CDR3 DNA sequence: TGTGCCATCAGTGTCCCACAGGGTAGCACAGATACGCAGTATTTT. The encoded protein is CAISVPQGSTDTQYF.

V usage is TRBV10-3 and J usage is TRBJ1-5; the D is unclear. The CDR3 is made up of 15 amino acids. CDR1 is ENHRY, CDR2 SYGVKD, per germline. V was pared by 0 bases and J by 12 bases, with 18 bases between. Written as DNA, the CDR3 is TGTGCCATCAGTGAGTCCGACGGCCCTAGGTCGCTCCAGCATTTT. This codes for CAISESDGPRSLQHF.

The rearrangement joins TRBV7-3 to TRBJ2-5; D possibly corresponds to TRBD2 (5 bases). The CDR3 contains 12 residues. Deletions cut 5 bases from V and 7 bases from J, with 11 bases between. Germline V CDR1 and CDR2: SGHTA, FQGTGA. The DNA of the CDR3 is TGTGCCAGCAGCCATGACCGGGGGACCCAGTACTTC. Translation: CASSHDRGTQYF.

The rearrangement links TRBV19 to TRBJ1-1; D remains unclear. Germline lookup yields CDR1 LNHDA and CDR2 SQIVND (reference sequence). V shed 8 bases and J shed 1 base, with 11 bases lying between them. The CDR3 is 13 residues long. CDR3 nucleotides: TGTGCCAGTTACGGGTCGAAGAACACTGAAGCTTTCTTT. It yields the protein CASYGSKNTEAFF.

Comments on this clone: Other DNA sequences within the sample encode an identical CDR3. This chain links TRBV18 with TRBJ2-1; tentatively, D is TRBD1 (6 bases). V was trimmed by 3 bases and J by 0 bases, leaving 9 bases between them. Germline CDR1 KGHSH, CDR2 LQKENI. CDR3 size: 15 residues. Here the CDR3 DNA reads TGTGCCAGCTCACCTCAGGGGAGCTCCTACAATGAGCAGTTCTTC. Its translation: CASSPQGSSYNEQFF.

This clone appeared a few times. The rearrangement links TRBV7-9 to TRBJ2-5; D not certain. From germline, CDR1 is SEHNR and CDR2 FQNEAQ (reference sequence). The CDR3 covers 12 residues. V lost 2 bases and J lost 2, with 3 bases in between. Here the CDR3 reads CASSLPQETQYF. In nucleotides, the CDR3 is TGTGCCAGCAGCTTACCGCAAGAGACCCAGTACTTC. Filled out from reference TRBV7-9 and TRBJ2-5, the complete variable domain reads DTGVSQNPRHKITKRGQNVTFRCDPISEHNRLYWYRQTLGQGPEFLTYFQNEAQLEKSRLLSDRFSAERPKGSFSTLEIQRTEQGDSAMYLCASSLPQETQYFGPGTRLLVL.

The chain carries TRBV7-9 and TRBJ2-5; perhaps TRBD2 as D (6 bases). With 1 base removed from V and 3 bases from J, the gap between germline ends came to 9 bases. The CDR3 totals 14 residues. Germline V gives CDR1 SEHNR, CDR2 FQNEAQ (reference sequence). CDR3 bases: TGTGCCAGCAGCTTAGGCGGGGCCAAAGAGACCCAGTACTTC. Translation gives CASSLGGAKETQYF.

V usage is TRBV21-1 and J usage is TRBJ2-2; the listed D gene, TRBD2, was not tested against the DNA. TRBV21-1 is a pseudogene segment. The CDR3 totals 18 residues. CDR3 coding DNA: TGTGCCAGCAGCAAAGCGACGGCGGGAGGGATGAACACCGGGGAGCTGTTTTTT. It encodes CASSKATAGGMNTGELFF.

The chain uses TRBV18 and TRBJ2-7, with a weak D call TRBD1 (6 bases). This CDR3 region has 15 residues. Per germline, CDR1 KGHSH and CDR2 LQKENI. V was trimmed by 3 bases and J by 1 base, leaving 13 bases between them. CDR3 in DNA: TGTGCCAGCTCACCGGGGGCGGACCAATCCTACGAGCAGTACTTC. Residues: CASSPGADQSYEQYF. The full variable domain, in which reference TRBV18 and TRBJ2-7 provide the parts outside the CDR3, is NAGVMQNPRHLVRRRGQEARLRCSPMKGHSHVYWYRQLPEEGLKFMVYLQKENIIDESGMPKERFSAEFPKEGPSILRIQQVVRGDSAAYFCASSPGADQSYEQYFGPGTRLTVT.

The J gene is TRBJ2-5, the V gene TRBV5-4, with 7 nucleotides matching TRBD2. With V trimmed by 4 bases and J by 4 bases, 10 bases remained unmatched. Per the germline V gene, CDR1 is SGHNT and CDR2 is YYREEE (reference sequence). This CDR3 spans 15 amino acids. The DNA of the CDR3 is TGTGCCAGCAGCGGTGCTAGCGGAATGGGAGAGACCCAGTACTTC. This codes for CASSGASGMGETQYF.

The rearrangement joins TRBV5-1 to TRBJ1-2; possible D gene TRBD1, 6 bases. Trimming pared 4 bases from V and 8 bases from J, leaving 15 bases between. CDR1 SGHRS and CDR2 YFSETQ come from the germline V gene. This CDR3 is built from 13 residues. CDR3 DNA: TGCGCCAGCAGCCCGTCGGGGCAGGGGGGCTACACCTTC. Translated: CASSPSGQGGYTF.

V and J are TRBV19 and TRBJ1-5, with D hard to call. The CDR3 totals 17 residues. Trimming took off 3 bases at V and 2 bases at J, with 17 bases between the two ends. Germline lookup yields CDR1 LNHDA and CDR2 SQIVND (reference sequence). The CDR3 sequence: CASSMTPAGIGNQPQHF. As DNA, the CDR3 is TGTGCCAGTAGTATGACCCCGGCGGGGATTGGCAATCAGCCCCAGCATTTT. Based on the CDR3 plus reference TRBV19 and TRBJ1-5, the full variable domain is DGGITQSPKYLFRKEGQNVTLSCEQNLNHDAMYWYRQDPGQGLRLIYYSQIVNDFQKGDIAEGYSVSREKKESFPLTVTSAQKNPTAFYLCASSMTPAGIGNQPQHFGDGTRLSIL.

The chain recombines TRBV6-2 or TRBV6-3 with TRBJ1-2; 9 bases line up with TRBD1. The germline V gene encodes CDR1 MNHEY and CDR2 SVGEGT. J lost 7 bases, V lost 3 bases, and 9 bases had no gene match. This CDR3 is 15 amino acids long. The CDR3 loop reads CASSYTGTGPGGYTF. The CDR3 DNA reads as TGTGCCAGCAGTTATACCGGGACAGGGCCCGGTGGCTACACCTTC.

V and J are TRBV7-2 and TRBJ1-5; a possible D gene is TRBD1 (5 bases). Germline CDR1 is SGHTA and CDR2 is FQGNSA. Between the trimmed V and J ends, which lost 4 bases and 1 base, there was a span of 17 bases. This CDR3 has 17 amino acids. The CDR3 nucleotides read TGTGCCAGCAGCTGCTGTTGGGGGGTTGTGAGCAATCAGCCCCAGCATTTT. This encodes CASSCCWGVVSNQPQHF.

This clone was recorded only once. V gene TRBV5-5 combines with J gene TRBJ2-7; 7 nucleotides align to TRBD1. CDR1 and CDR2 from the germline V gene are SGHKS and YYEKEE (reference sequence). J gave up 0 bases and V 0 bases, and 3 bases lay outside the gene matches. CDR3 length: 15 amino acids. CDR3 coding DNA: TGTGCCAGCAGCTTGGGAGGGACAGACTCCTACGAGCAGTACTTC. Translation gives CASSLGGTDSYEQYF.

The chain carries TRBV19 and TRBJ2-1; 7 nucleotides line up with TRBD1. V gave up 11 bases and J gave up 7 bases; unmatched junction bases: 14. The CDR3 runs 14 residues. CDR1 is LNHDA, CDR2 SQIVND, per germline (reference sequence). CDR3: CASSSGQKMNEQFF. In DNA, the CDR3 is TGTGCCTCCAGCTCGGGACAGAAAATGAATGAGCAGTTCTTC.

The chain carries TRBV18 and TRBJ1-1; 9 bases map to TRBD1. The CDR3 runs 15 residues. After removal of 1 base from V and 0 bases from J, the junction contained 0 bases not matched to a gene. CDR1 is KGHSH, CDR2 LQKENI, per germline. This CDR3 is CASSPRTGVNTEAFF. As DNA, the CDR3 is TGTGCCAGCTCACCACGGACAGGGGTGAACACTGAAGCTTTCTTT.

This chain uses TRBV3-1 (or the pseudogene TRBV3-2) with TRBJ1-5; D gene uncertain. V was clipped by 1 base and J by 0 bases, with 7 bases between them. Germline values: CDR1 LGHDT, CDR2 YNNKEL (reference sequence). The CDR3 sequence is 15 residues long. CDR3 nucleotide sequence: TGTGCCAGCAGCCAAGCTCAGGCTAGCAATCAGCCCCAGCATTTT. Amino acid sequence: CASSQAQASNQPQHF.

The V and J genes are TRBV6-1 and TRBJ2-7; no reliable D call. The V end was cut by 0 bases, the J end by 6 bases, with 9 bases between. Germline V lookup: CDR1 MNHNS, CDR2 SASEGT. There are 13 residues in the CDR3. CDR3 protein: CASSEARVSEQYF. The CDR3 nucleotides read TGTGCCAGCAGTGAAGCTCGGGTTTCCGAGCAGTACTTC.

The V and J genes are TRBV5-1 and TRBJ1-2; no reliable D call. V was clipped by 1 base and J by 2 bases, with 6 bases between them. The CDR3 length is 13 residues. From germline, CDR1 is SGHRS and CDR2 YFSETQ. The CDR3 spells CASSLTENYGYTF. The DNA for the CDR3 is TGCGCCAGCAGCTTGACAGAAAACTATGGCTACACCTTC.

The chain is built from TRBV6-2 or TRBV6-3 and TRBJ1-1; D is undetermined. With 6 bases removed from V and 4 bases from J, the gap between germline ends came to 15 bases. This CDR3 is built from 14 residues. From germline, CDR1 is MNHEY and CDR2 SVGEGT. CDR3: CASSPRLGATEAFF. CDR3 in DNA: TGTGCCAGCAGCCCGCGGCTGGGAGCCACTGAAGCTTTCTTT.

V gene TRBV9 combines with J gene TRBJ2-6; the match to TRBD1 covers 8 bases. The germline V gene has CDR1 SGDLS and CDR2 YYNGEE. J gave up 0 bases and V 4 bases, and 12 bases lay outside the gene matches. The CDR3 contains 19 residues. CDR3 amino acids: CASSTRTGQDFSGANVLTF. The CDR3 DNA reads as TGTGCCAGCAGCACCCGGACAGGGCAAGATTTCTCTGGGGCCAACGTCCTGACTTTC.

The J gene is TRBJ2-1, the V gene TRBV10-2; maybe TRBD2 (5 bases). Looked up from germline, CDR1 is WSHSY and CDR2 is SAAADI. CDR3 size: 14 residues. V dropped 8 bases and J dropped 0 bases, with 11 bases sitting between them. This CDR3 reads CASHGESSYNEQFF. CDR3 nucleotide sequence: TGCGCCAGCCACGGGGAAAGCTCCTACAATGAGCAGTTCTTC.